The 27 T cell receptor beta chains given below trace back to one sample, sequenced in a study of glioma-infiltrating T cells after dendritic cell vaccination. Time point noted: after dendritic cell vaccination, including at tumor progression/relapse. Libraries were prepared by immunoSEQ multiplex PCR; TCRdb keeps only in-frame clonotypes and omits some of them. There are around 78,000 clones in the sample; 85% occur only once, and 7.5% to 8.5% lies in the top ten. The sample in question was blood, obtained after dendritic cell vaccination. The receptors originated from a human donor with glioblastoma.

The V and J genes are TRBV5-6 and TRBJ2-1, with TRBD2 matching 11 bases. Germline trimming cut 4 bases from V and 10 bases from J; bases unmatched to any gene: 7. Germline CDR1 and CDR2: SGHDT and YYEEEE. The CDR3 covers 14 residues. Here the CDR3 reads CASSPLAGGQEQFF. The DNA for the CDR3 is TGTGCCAGCAGCCCTTTAGCGGGGGGGCAAGAGCAGTTCTTC.

This chain joins TRBV18 and TRBJ1-4, with 9 positions matching TRBD1. Germline CDR1 KGHSH, CDR2 LQKENI. CDR3 size: 14 residues. Unmatched junction bases numbered 3, after V lost 5 bases and J lost 5 bases. The CDR3 DNA reads TGTGCCAGCTCAACCGGGACAGGGAATGAAAAACTGTTTTTT. Translated: CASSTGTGNEKLFF.

This clone was seen a few times. V and J are TRBV19 and TRBJ2-5; no reliable D call. The CDR3 loop spans 13 amino acids. CDR1 and CDR2 (germline): LNHDA, SQIVND (reference sequence). V was pared by 3 bases and J by 1 base, with 6 bases between. The CDR3 region has the DNA TGTGCCAGTAGTATTGACATCCAAGAGACCCAGTACTTC. This sequence encodes CASSIDIQETQYF.

The chain joins TRBV6-1 to TRBJ2-5; TRBD1 aligns across 8 bases. Germline values: CDR1 MNHNS, CDR2 SASEGT. The CDR3 loop spans 15 amino acids. After removal of 2 bases from V and 5 bases from J, the junction contained 7 bases not matched to a gene. The CDR3 loop reads CASSERAGGSETQYF. For the CDR3, the DNA is TGTGCCAGCAGTGAAAGGGCAGGGGGCTCGGAGACCCAGTACTTC.

The rearrangement uses TRBV7-2 and TRBJ2-2; 7 nucleotides match TRBD1. This CDR3 spans 15 amino acids. Unmatched junction bases numbered 8, after V lost 2 bases and J lost 8 bases. The germline CDR1 and CDR2 sequences are SGHTA and FQGNSA. Here the CDR3 reads CASSLRQGGVGELFF. DNA for the CDR3: TGTGCCAGCAGCTTAAGACAGGGTGGGGTAGGGGAGCTGTTTTTT.

The chain combines TRBV4-1 with TRBJ2-7; D is perhaps TRBD1 (5 bases). Trimming left V 2 bases short and J 2 bases short, with 10 bases between. Germline values: CDR1 MGHRA, CDR2 YSYEKL. The CDR3 length is 14 residues. In DNA, the CDR3 is TGCGCCAGCAGCCAATGGGCAGGGCCCTACGAGCAGTACTTC. It yields the protein CASSQWAGPYEQYF.

The chain joins TRBV19 to TRBJ1-2, with a tentative D call TRBD1 (5 bases). Germline CDR1 is LNHDA and CDR2 is SQIVND (reference sequence). V was clipped by 5 bases and J by 4 bases, with 20 bases between them. CDR3 length: 16 amino acids. CDR3 sequence (DNA): TGTGCCAGTAGTTCCCAACAGCGGGGGGTTGTCTATGGCTACACCTTC. Protein: CASSSQQRGVVYGYTF.

V usage is TRBV7-6 and J usage is TRBJ2-1, with 9 bases lining up with TRBD1. Germline V gives CDR1 SGHVS, CDR2 FNYEAQ. V lost 4 bases and J lost 7; bases outside the gene matches: 5. CDR3 length equals 14 residues. CDR3 nucleotides: TGTGCCAGCAGCTGGACAGGGGCGGCAAATGAGCAGTTCTTC. This sequence encodes CASSWTGAANEQFF.

The chain is built from TRBV7-2 and TRBJ2-7; TRBD2 might be the D (5 bases). CDR3 length: 13 amino acids. Trimming removed 2 bases at V and 5 bases at J, with 10 bases between. Germline V gives CDR1 SGHTA, CDR2 FQGNSA. The CDR3 DNA reads TGTGCCAGCAGCTTAACGGTGACTAACGAGCAGTACTTC. It encodes CASSLTVTNEQYF.

The gene calls are TRBV28 and TRBJ1-2; the D is unclear. The CDR3 sequence is 15 residues long. V was clipped by 5 bases and J by 4 bases, with 17 bases between them. Germline lookup yields CDR1 MDHEN and CDR2 SYDVKM. CDR3 bases: TGTGCCAGCAGTGATAGCTGGGTAGAATTCTATGGCTACACCTTC. Protein product: CASSDSWVEFYGYTF.

The V call is TRBV7-9, the J call TRBJ2-7, with TRBD2 as a possible D gene (5 bases). The CDR3 is made up of 14 amino acids. Germline V gene sequence: CDR1 SEHNR, CDR2 FQNEAQ (reference sequence). V shed 7 bases and J shed 0 bases, with 13 bases lying between them. CDR3 sequence reads: CASIPPGSSYEQYF. The CDR3 DNA sequence: TGTGCCAGCATCCCTCCGGGATCCTCCTACGAGCAGTACTTC.

J is TRBJ2-1 and V is TRBV7-7, with TRBD2 as a possible D gene (6 bases). Trimming removed 5 bases from V and 2 bases from J, with 16 bases in between. Germline CDR1 is SSHAT and CDR2 is FNYEAQ (reference sequence). The CDR3 totals 16 residues. The CDR3 DNA reads TGTGCCAGCAGCCGTGTGTCCGGCGGGACCTACAATGAGCAGTTCTTC. The encoded protein is CASSRVSGGTYNEQFF.

The chain carries TRBV6-6 and TRBJ1-2; 7 bases map to TRBD1. CDR1 is MNHNY and CDR2 is SVGAGI in the germline V gene (reference sequence). The trim removed 4 bases at V and 5 bases at J, leaving 4 bases unmatched. This CDR3 comprises 13 residues. CDR3 sequence reads: CASSSDRKYGYTF. The CDR3 DNA follows: TGTGCCAGCAGTTCGGACAGGAAATATGGCTACACCTTC.

This clone was seen more than once but under ten times. This chain links TRBV11-3 with TRBJ2-1, with TRBD1 identical over 7 bases. Germline assignment: CDR1 SGHNT and CDR2 YENEEA. Losses at the gene ends were 5 bases for V and 9 bases for J; bases not matched to a gene: 10. The CDR3 is made up of 14 amino acids. The CDR3 DNA reads TGTGCCAGCAGCATGGGACAGCCTTTTAGTGAGCAGTTCTTC. It is translated as CASSMGQPFSEQFF. Using reference TRBV11-3 and TRBJ2-1 for the parts outside the CDR3, the full variable domain is EAGVVQSPRYKIIEKKQPVAFWCNPISGHNTLYWYLQNLGQGPELLIRYENEEAVDDSQLPKDRFSAERLKGVDSTLKIQPAELGDSAVYLCASSMGQPFSEQFFGPGTRLTVL.

This clone was counted a single time. The V and J genes are TRBV6-5 and TRBJ1-4, with 10 bases aligning to TRBD1. The germline gives CDR1 MNHEY, CDR2 SVGAGI. The length of the CDR3 is 15 residues. Losses at the gene ends were 5 bases for V and 5 bases for J; bases not matched to a gene: 5. CDR3 nucleotides: TGTGCCAGCAGTCTCGGGACAGGGGCAAATGAAAAACTGTTTTTT. Translated: CASSLGTGANEKLFF.

The chain employs TRBV5-1 and TRBJ1-4, with TRBD1 matching over 7 bases. Losses at the gene ends were 3 bases for V and 3 bases for J; bases not matched to a gene: 2. The length of the CDR3 is 14 residues. Germline CDR1 and CDR2: SGHRS and YFSETQ. CDR3 protein: CASSSGTANEKLFF. CDR3 bases: TGCGCCAGCAGCTCCGGGACAGCTAATGAAAAACTGTTTTTT.

The V call is TRBV7-8, the J call TRBJ1-3; D is perhaps TRBD1 (5 bases). CDR3 length: 15 residues. Germline V lookup: CDR1 SGHVS, CDR2 FQNEAQ. Trimming shortened V by 4 bases and J by 3 bases, and 13 bases separated the two germline ends. In nucleotides, the CDR3 is TGTGCCAGCAGCTCGGGGGGGGGAGATGGAAACACCATATATTTT. This codes for CASSSGGGDGNTIYF.

This chain connects TRBV7-2 to TRBJ1-1; 11 bases align to TRBD1. The germline CDR1 and CDR2 sequences are SGHTA and FQGNSA. V lost 5 bases and J lost 5; bases outside the gene matches: 7. This CDR3 has 15 amino acids. In DNA form, the CDR3 reads TGTGCCAGCAGCCAAGAGGACAGGGGGCCTACTGAAGCTTTCTTT. Protein product: CASSQEDRGPTEAFF.

J is TRBJ1-1 and V is TRBV5-4; tentatively, D is TRBD1 (6 bases). Trimming removed 7 bases from V and 5 bases from J, with 12 bases in between. The length of the CDR3 is 12 residues. Germline assignment: CDR1 SGHNT and CDR2 YYREEE (reference sequence). The CDR3 spells CASGYRETEAFF. For the CDR3, the DNA is TGTGCCAGCGGCTACAGGGAGACTGAAGCTTTCTTT. The whole variable domain, remainder taken from reference TRBV5-4 and TRBJ1-1, is ETGVTQSPTHLIKTRGQQVTLRCSSQSGHNTVSWYQQALGQGPQFIFQYYREEENGRGNFPPRFSGLQFPNYSSELNVNALELDDSALYLCASGYRETEAFFGQGTRLTVV.

The J gene is TRBJ2-3, the V gene TRBV7-3; D may be TRBD2 (6 bases). Between the trimmed V and J ends, which lost 5 bases and 6 bases, there was a span of 21 bases. This CDR3 spans 16 amino acids. Germline V gene data show CDR1 as SGHTA and CDR2 as FQGTGA. CDR3 protein: CASSPQRGGRLDTQYF. CDR3 DNA sequence: TGTGCCAGCAGCCCACAGAGAGGAGGGCGGTTGGATACGCAGTATTTT.

The CDR3 nucleotides are TGTGCCAGCAGCCAAAGACTAGAGGTCGGGGAGCTGTTTTTT. Translation: CASSQRLEVGELFF. V is TRBV7-9 and J is TRBJ2-2; possibly TRBD2 for D (6 bases). CDR1 is SEHNR, CDR2 FQNEAQ, per germline (reference sequence). Trimming took off 5 bases at V and 7 bases at J, with 14 bases between the two ends. The CDR3 has 14 residues.

The chain recombines TRBV6-1 with TRBJ1-1; 7 bases match TRBD1. V gave up 10 bases and J gave up 0 bases; unmatched junction bases: 11. The V gene's germline CDR1 is MNHNS and CDR2 SASEGT. The CDR3 is 15 amino acids. CDR3 amino acids: CATRDSEILNTEAFF. The DNA for the CDR3 is TGTGCCACCCGGGACAGCGAAATCCTGAACACTGAAGCTTTCTTT.

This clone came up a few times. The chain uses TRBV2 and TRBJ2-5; 7 bases line up with TRBD2. Per germline, CDR1 SNHLY and CDR2 FYNNEI. The junction had 7 bases not matched to a gene; V was cut back by 7 bases and J by 5 bases. The CDR3 consists of 13 residues. CDR3 DNA sequence: TGTGCCAGCACAAGCGGGATGGGGGAGACCCAGTACTTC. It is translated as CASTSGMGETQYF.

This clone was seen many times. This sequence joins TRBV28 and TRBJ1-4, with D perhaps TRBD1 (5 bases). Trimming removed 11 bases from V and 3 bases from J, with 13 bases in between. This CDR3 is built from 13 residues. Looked up from germline, CDR1 is MDHEN and CDR2 is SYDVKM. The CDR3 region is CAPGRVPNEKLFF. CDR3 in DNA: TGTGCCCCCGGCAGGGTCCCTAATGAAAAACTGTTTTTT.

The chain carries TRBV11-3 and TRBJ2-3; D is possibly TRBD1 (7 bases). The CDR3 runs to 15 residues. V lost 5 bases to trimming and J lost 1 base, with 13 bases between them. Germline CDR1 is SGHNT and CDR2 is YENEEA. CDR3 nucleotide sequence: TGTGCCAGCAGCCGGGGGACAGTAGGCACAGATACGCAGTATTTT. It encodes CASSRGTVGTDTQYF.

This sequence joins TRBV28 and TRBJ1-1, with TRBD1 matching over 7 bases. Germline loops: CDR1 MDHEN, CDR2 SYDVKM. V lost 6 bases and J lost 0; bases outside the gene matches: 7. There are 15 residues in the CDR3. The CDR3 coding sequence is TGTGCCAGCAGACGACGGGACAGCATGAACACTGAAGCTTTCTTT. It codes for CASRRRDSMNTEAFF.

This clone came up once. The V gene is TRBV20-1, the J gene TRBJ2-7, with 7 bases matching TRBD1. The germline V gene encodes CDR1 DFQATT and CDR2 SNEGSKA (reference sequence). The CDR3 covers 11 residues. The CDR3, as DNA: TGCAGCACAGGGGCCCTCGATGAGCAGTACTTC. This translates into CSTGALDEQYF.